This TCR beta chain was found in a study of T cell repertoires in MIS-A myocarditis (dated by TCRdb to the early 2020s). The QIAamp DNA FFPE kit was used to extract genomic DNA from formalin-fixed paraffin-embedded autopsy tissue. Germline trimming amounts to 1 base on V and 6 bases on J, with 8 as the count of junction bases outside the gene matches. The germline V gene specifies SGHTA as CDR1 and FQGNSA as CDR2. The CDR3 contains 17 residues, cysteine and phenylalanine counted. Just the 51-base CDR3 DNA is kept, in frame starting at base 1. Remarks on this clone: The antigen this receptor binds is unknown. No qualities accompany the bases; no much larger clone lies one base away.

TCRbeta CDR3 regions were amplified by the immunoSEQ bias-controlled multiplex PCR and were subjected to high-throughput sequencing. In the authors' own workflow: The immunoSEQ vendor pipeline collapsed and filtered the CDR3 sequences so that the abundance and frequency of each unique TCRbeta CDR3 could be quantified. Dominant CDR3 amino acid sequences were clustered with SARS-CoV-2-specific ImmuneCODE TCRbeta sequences by CD-HIT at a 90% global sequence identity threshold. Clones were classed as hyperexpanded at frequencies of 0.1 to 1 and as large at frequencies of 0.01 to 0.1. CDR3 amino acid sequences and V and J gene assignments of dominant clones were confirmed with MiXCR. The R stringdist package was used to calculate Levenshtein distances between the patient clonotypes and the ImmuneCODE hits. TCRdb mirrors the immuneACCESS table, restricted to in-frame sequences. Some clones are absent from its copies; in checked studies, under half trace to an unresolved V gene, and the reason for the others is unknown. D and trimming were read from the DNA, whereas the V and J calls and clone size are those reported in that table. Here the sample has approximately 10,000 clones; around 89% occur a single time. 2% to 2.5% of the sample belongs to the ten largest clones.

Input material: thoracic lymph node tissue obtained at autopsy. The clonotype comes from a young man with fulminant myocarditis from multisystem inflammatory syndrome in adults (MIS-A) after COVID-19. The sequence is built from TRBV7-2 and TRBJ1-6, with TRBD1 identical over 8 junction bases. This receptor carries the CDR3 CASSLGGTGPFNSPLHF. The nucleotides are TGTGCCAGCAGCTTAGGGGGGACAGGCCCTTTTAATTCACCCCTCCACTTT.